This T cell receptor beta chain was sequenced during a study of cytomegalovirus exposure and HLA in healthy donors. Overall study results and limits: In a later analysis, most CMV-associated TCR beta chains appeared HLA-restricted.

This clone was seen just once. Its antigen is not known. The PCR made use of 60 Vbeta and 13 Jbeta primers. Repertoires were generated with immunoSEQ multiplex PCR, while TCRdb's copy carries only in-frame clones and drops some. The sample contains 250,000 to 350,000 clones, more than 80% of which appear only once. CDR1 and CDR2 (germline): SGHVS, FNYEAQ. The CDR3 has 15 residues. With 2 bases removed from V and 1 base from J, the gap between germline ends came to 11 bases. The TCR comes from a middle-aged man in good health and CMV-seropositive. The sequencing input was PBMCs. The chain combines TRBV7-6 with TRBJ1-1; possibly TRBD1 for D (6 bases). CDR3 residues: CASSLTPGANTEAFF. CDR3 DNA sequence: TGTGCCAGCAGCTTAACCCCAGGGGCGAACACTGAAGCTTTCTTT.